This T cell receptor (beta chain) was observed in a study of T-cell memory formation after mild COVID-19. Turning to this clonotype: Its antigen is unidentified.

Notes on the study in general: Pre-infection memory showed some responding clones, and this suggested that cross-reactive memory joined. The authors left the SARS-CoV-2 specificity of second-wave clones peaking on day 37 unconfirmed. From day 15 to 85, contracting clones were balanced between CD4 and CD8, whereas later expanders leaned toward CD4+.

The V end was cut by 4 bases, the J end by 8 bases, with 6 bases between. The CDR3 has 11 amino acids. Germline V gene data show CDR1 as MNHEY and CDR2 as SVGEGT. 5'RACE primed from the constant segment yielded TCR alpha and TCR beta cDNA libraries bearing sample barcodes and UMIs. From the 5' RACE reads, TCRdb called clonotypes with MiXCR, one entry per CDR3 protein. The data contain about 320,000 distinct CDR3 sequences, approximately 15% of them seen just once; the ten biggest clones take up 21%. V and J are TRBV6-2 or TRBV6-3 and TRBJ2-1, with D perhaps matching TRBD2 (6 bases). This sequence was found in a man between 18 and 35 years old who had mild COVID-19 (a few samples of this study predate the infection). Cell type and time point are not known. The sample taken for sequencing was PBMCs or a T cell subset sorted from them (not recorded which). CDR3 loop: CASSWGDEQFF. DNA for the CDR3: TGTGCCAGCAGTTGGGGGGATGAGCAGTTCTTC.